Sequencing of this TCR beta chain was carried out in a study of T cell responses to AZD1222 COVID-19 vaccine. Study-level points and caveats: Dominant at 160-218 and 743-854, vaccine-associated CD4 TCRs also spanned spike. Per reports, nearly half of all spike-specific TCRs target regions that are unmutated in variants. Repertoires were sampled only after the peak T cell response.

Comment on this clone: The target antigen is unknown.

Germline CDR1 LNHDA, CDR2 SQIVND (reference sequence). This CDR3 region has 14 residues. Trimming cost V 5 bases and J 0 bases; bases outside gene matches: 2. Libraries were prepared by immunoSEQ multiplex PCR; TCRdb keeps only in-frame clonotypes and omits some of them. The repertoire has approximately 150,000 clones, about 91% of them found once; the top ten carry 1.5% to 2%. The receptor comes from an adult who received the AZD1222 COVID-19 vaccine. The chain joins TRBV19 to TRBJ1-2, with TRBD1 identical over 8 bases. The sequencing used peripheral blood, collected 28 days after the second AZD1222 dose. The chain's CDR3 is CASSPRGPNYGYTF. The CDR3 DNA reads as TGTGCCAGTAGTCCCAGGGGGCCTAACTATGGCTACACCTTC.